The sequence of this T cell receptor (beta chain) was determined in a study of blood T cell repertoires in COVID-19. Only in-frame clones appear in the TCRdb table, and some are missing; sequencing was by immunoSEQ multiplex PCR. The sample lists 35,000 to 55,000 clones; 87% were seen once. The CDR3 sequence is 12 residues long. CDR1 is KGHSH and CDR2 is LQKENI in the germline V gene. Trimming removed 3 bases at V and 5 bases at J, with 7 bases between. The clonotype comes from a human donor in a cohort sampled during active COVID-19. This rearrangement joins TRBV18 to TRBJ2-5; D may be TRBD2 (5 bases). Material for sequencing was peripheral blood. The CDR3 protein is CASSPRRETQYF. CDR3 nucleotide sequence: TGTGCCAGCTCACCCAGGAGGGAGACCCAGTACTTC. Full variable domain (remainder filled in from reference TRBV18 and TRBJ2-5): NAGVMQNPRHLVRRRGQEARLRCSPMKGHSHVYWYRQLPEEGLKFMVYLQKENIIDESGMPKERFSAEFPKEGPSILRIQQVVRGDSAAYFCASSPRRETQYFGPGTRLLVL.